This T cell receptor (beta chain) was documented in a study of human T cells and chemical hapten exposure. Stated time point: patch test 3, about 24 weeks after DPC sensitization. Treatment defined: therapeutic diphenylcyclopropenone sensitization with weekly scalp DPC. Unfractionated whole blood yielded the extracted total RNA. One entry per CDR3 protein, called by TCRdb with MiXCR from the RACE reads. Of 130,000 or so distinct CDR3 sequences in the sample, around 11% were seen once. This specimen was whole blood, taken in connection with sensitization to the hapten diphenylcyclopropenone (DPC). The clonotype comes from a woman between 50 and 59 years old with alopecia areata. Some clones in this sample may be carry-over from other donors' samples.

CDR3 sequence reads: CASSLSTGGSTDTQYF. The CDR3 nucleotides read TGTGCCAGCAGCTTGTCCACAGGGGGAAGCACAGATACGCAGTATTTT. The V gene is TRBV7-2, the J gene TRBJ2-3; 8 bases fit TRBD1. The trim removed 3 bases at V and 0 bases at J, leaving 5 bases unmatched. From germline, CDR1 is SGHTA and CDR2 FQGNSA. The CDR3 covers 16 residues.